This paragraph covers one T cell receptor beta chain sequence. Its antigen is as yet unknown. The data belong to a study of T cell responses to AZD1222 COVID-19 vaccine. Overall study: Pooled together were second doses at about 4 or about 12 weeks. The study, taken as a whole, reports: Donors were mostly white British, more females; clonal diversity possibly underestimated. Nearly half of spike-specific TCRs reportedly go after variant regions that carry no mutations.

Trimming took off 5 bases at V and 0 bases at J, with 14 bases between the two ends. The CDR3 is made up of 16 amino acids. Per germline, CDR1 MDHEN and CDR2 SYDVKM. Using immunoSEQ multiplex PCR, the repertoire was profiled, and TCRdb retains in-frame clones only, with some absent. The table shows more than 85,000 clones, with more than 85% occurring only once. Here the sequenced sample was peripheral blood, taken on day 0 of AZD1222 vaccination. The TCR was taken from an adult in good health. This chain uses TRBV28 with TRBJ2-4; D ambiguous. DNA of the CDR3: TGTGCCAGCAGTCGGCGATCAACTCTAGCCAAAAACATTCAGTACTTC. Translated, it gives CASSRRSTLAKNIQYF.